The 29 T cell receptor beta chains presented below share a single source sample, sequenced in a study of blood T cell repertoires in COVID-19. Here immunoSEQ multiplex PCR was the method, and the copy in TCRdb shows in-frame clones only, minus some. The sample has 150,000 to 200,000 clones; about 79% are singletons. Specimen: PBMCs or T cells enriched from blood (not recorded which). The receptor set was obtained from a man between 45 and 60 years old who had recovered from COVID-19.

The V call is TRBV5-1, the J call TRBJ2-7; TRBD2 is a possible D gene (5 bases). Germline CDR1 reads SGHRS; CDR2 reads YFSETQ. The CDR3 is 14 residues long. V lost 3 bases and J 2 bases, leaving 12 bases between the germline ends. CDR3 sequence: CASSYRDNTYEQYF. The CDR3 DNA is TGCGCCAGCAGCTACCGGGATAATACCTACGAGCAGTACTTC. The full variable domain, in which reference TRBV5-1 and TRBJ2-7 provide the parts outside the CDR3, is KAGVTQTPRYLIKTRGQQVTLSCSPISGHRSVSWYQQTPGQGLQFLFEYFSETQRNKGNFPGRFSGRQFSNSRSEMNVSTLELGDSALYLCASSYRDNTYEQYFGPGTRLTVT.

This clone was observed many times. The chain joins TRBV6-5 to TRBJ2-1, with TRBD2 identical over 7 bases. V lost 2 bases, J lost 7 bases, and 8 bases stayed unmatched. The germline gives CDR1 MNHEY, CDR2 SVGAGI. The length of the CDR3 is 15 residues. CDR3 residues: CASSYGGTTGNEQFF. The CDR3 DNA sequence: TGTGCCAGCAGTTACGGCGGGACTACCGGGAATGAGCAGTTCTTC.

The chain links TRBV11-2 to TRBJ1-2; TRBD1 aligns across 7 bases. The CDR3 contains 15 residues. Germline loops: CDR1 SGHAT, CDR2 FQNNGV. V shed 6 bases, J shed 0 bases, and the junction held 7 bases outside the gene matches. The CDR3 here is CASSSRQGTNYGYTF. The CDR3 DNA is TGTGCCAGCAGTTCGAGACAGGGAACTAACTATGGCTACACCTTC.

This chain joins TRBV6-4 and TRBJ1-2, with a weak D call TRBD1 (5 bases). Germline V CDR1 and CDR2: MRHNA, SNTAGT. The CDR3 consists of 15 residues. V gave up 6 bases and J gave up 0 bases, with 14 bases separating them. CDR3 region: CASRIGSGSNYGYTF. In DNA, the CDR3 is TGTGCCAGCAGAATAGGGTCAGGGTCTAACTATGGCTACACCTTC.

The table lists this clone with a count of one. The CDR3 sequence is CASIFSGGLAGRNEQFF. CDR3 DNA sequence: TGTGCCAGCATCTTCAGCGGTGGACTAGCGGGGCGCAATGAGCAGTTCTTC. The chain combines TRBV28 with TRBJ2-1; TRBD2 aligns across 12 bases. CDR1 is MDHEN, CDR2 SYDVKM, per germline. Trimming took 7 bases from V and 6 from J; bases not matched to a gene: 13. The CDR3 is 17 residues long.

The chain employs TRBV20-1 and TRBJ1-5; D is unresolved. Looked up from germline, CDR1 is DFQATT and CDR2 is SNEGSKA (reference sequence). The CDR3 loop spans 14 amino acids. Trimming left V 6 bases short and J 4 bases short, with 16 bases between. The CDR3 reads CSASFNGVNQPQHF. For the CDR3, the DNA is TGCAGTGCCAGTTTTAACGGAGTAAATCAGCCCCAGCATTTT.

The V call is TRBV3-1 (or the pseudogene TRBV3-2), the J call TRBJ2-4, with 8 bases that match TRBD2. The germline V gene encodes CDR1 LGHDT and CDR2 YNNKEL (reference sequence). CDR3 length: 14 residues. The V segment lost 2 bases and the J segment 11 bases; nucleotides outside the gene matches: 8. The CDR3 loop is CASSQRRGGPFQYF. The CDR3 bases are TGTGCCAGCAGCCAAAGACGGGGGGGCCCCTTTCAGTACTTC.

The rearrangement joins TRBV10-3 to TRBJ1-5; D is ambiguous. The germline CDR1 and CDR2 sequences are ENHRY and SYGVKD. This CDR3 has 14 residues. V lost 3 bases, J lost 3 bases, and 9 bases lay in between. The CDR3 loop reads CAISDNRDNQPQHF. CDR3 sequence (DNA): TGTGCCATCAGTGACAACCGGGACAATCAGCCCCAGCATTTT.

The chain joins TRBV3-1 (or the pseudogene TRBV3-2) to TRBJ1-2, with a weak D call TRBD1 (6 bases). Germline CDR1 reads LGHDT; CDR2 reads YNNKEL (reference sequence). Trimming cost V 3 bases and J 2 bases, with 13 bases left between them. CDR3 length: 15 residues. The CDR3 nucleotides are TGTGCCAGCAGCCAGGGCACACAGGGAAACTATGGCTACACCTTC. This gives the protein CASSQGTQGNYGYTF.

The genes are TRBV28 and TRBJ1-2; 7 bases are shared with TRBD1. The V segment lost 10 bases and the J segment 3 bases; nucleotides outside the gene matches: 11. Germline assignment: CDR1 MDHEN and CDR2 SYDVKM. The CDR3 sequence is 14 residues long. The CDR3 is CATMRRQGDYGYTF. Here the CDR3 DNA reads TGTGCCACCATGCGGCGGCAGGGGGACTATGGCTACACCTTC.

The DNA for the CDR3 is TGCGCCAGCAGCCAAGGACTAGCGGGGTCCGGGGAGCTGTTTTTT. This translates into CASSQGLAGSGELFF. V usage is TRBV4-1 and J usage is TRBJ2-2, with 11 bases fitting TRBD2. V was clipped by 1 base and J by 6 bases; unmatched bases: 1. This CDR3 region has 15 residues. The germline V gene encodes CDR1 MGHRA and CDR2 YSYEKL.

The J gene is TRBJ1-2, the V gene TRBV5-8; TRBD1 matches 8 bases. This CDR3 comprises 10 residues. The germline V gene encodes CDR1 SGHTS and CDR2 YDEGEE. Trimming at V came to 5 bases and at J to 13 bases, leaving 4 bases not matched to a gene. The CDR3 protein is CASRGQGFTF. As DNA, the CDR3 is TGTGCCAGCAGAGGACAGGGATTCACCTTC.

The V and J genes are TRBV10-1 and TRBJ2-2; no reliable D call. V gave up 2 bases and J gave up 6 bases, with 10 bases separating them. The CDR3 length is 14 residues. Germline V CDR1 and CDR2: WNHNN, SYGVQD (reference sequence). Here the CDR3 reads CASSEIRGSGELFF. The CDR3 DNA is TGCGCCAGCAGTGAGATTCGAGGATCCGGGGAGCTGTTTTTT.

This sequence joins TRBV4-1 and TRBJ2-7; D is perhaps TRBD2 (5 bases). Germline CDR1 reads MGHRA; CDR2 reads YSYEKL. The CDR3 is 15 amino acids. The ends were cut back, 1 base at V and 0 bases at J, with 10 bases in the middle. CDR3 residues: CASSQGGFSSYEQYF. The CDR3 DNA is TGCGCCAGCAGCCAAGGCGGGTTCAGCTCCTACGAGCAGTACTTC.

This clone has a single count. This sequence joins TRBV19 and TRBJ2-2; 7 nucleotides match TRBD2. Germline trimming cut 5 bases from V and 6 bases from J; bases unmatched to any gene: 6. The CDR3 is 14 amino acids. Germline values: CDR1 LNHDA, CDR2 SQIVND (reference sequence). DNA for the CDR3: TGTGCCAGTAGTTTGGGGGGGATATCCGGGGAGCTGTTTTTT. Its protein product is CASSLGGISGELFF.

This rearrangement joins TRBV18 to TRBJ1-5; maybe TRBD1 (6 bases). CDR1 is KGHSH, CDR2 LQKENI, per germline. Trimming took 2 bases from V and 3 from J, leaving 8 bases between them. CDR3 size: 14 residues. CDR3 bases: TGTGCCAGCTCACCAGGACAGATCAATCAGCCCCAGCATTTT. It codes for CASSPGQINQPQHF. The variable domain in full, completed from reference TRBV18 and TRBJ1-5, reads NAGVMQNPRHLVRRRGQEARLRCSPMKGHSHVYWYRQLPEEGLKFMVYLQKENIIDESGMPKERFSAEFPKEGPSILRIQQVVRGDSAAYFCASSPGQINQPQHFGDGTRLSIL.

V gene TRBV7-3 combines with J gene TRBJ2-2; 8 nucleotides line up with TRBD1. Trimming removed 2 bases from V and 0 bases from J; junction bases left unmatched: 11. Germline CDR1 reads SGHTA; CDR2 reads FQGTGA. The CDR3 extends over 19 amino acids. For the CDR3, the DNA is TGTGCCAGCAGCTTAGTTCGGACAGGGCAGTTTGCGAACACCGGGGAGCTGTTTTTT. Encoded protein: CASSLVRTGQFANTGELFF.

The V call is TRBV4-1, the J call TRBJ1-1; 9 nucleotides agree with TRBD1. Unmatched junction bases numbered 4, after V lost 3 bases and J lost 5 bases. This CDR3 spans 14 amino acids. The V gene's germline CDR1 is MGHRA and CDR2 YSYEKL. CDR3 sequence reads: CASSHGQGTTEAFF. For the CDR3, the DNA is TGCGCCAGCAGCCACGGACAGGGGACGACTGAAGCTTTCTTT.

The gene calls are TRBV12-5 and TRBJ2-3; 10 bases align to TRBD1. Germline V gene data show CDR1 as LGHNT and CDR2 as FRNRAP. This CDR3 is built from 14 residues. J gave up 6 bases and V 1 base, and 1 base lay outside the gene matches. As DNA, the CDR3 is TGTGCTAGTGGTTTGGGGACAGGGGGGGATACGCAGTATTTT. Residues: CASGLGTGGDTQYF.

This clone was observed many times. The chain uses TRBV5-1 and TRBJ2-2; 10 positions agree with TRBD1. V shed 4 bases and J 6 bases; nucleotides not matched to a gene: 6. CDR1 SGHRS and CDR2 YFSETQ come from the germline V gene. The CDR3 is 15 amino acids. The CDR3 sequence: CASSAGTGVAGELFF. DNA of the CDR3: TGCGCCAGCAGCGCCGGGACAGGGGTGGCCGGGGAGCTGTTTTTT. Using reference TRBV5-1 and TRBJ2-2 for the parts outside the CDR3, the full variable domain is KAGVTQTPRYLIKTRGQQVTLSCSPISGHRSVSWYQQTPGQGLQFLFEYFSETQRNKGNFPGRFSGRQFSNSRSEMNVSTLELGDSALYLCASSAGTGVAGELFFGEGSRLTVL.

This chain connects TRBV25-1 to TRBJ1-5; TRBD1 is a possible D gene (5 bases). The CDR3 has 16 residues. Germline assignment: CDR1 MGHDK and CDR2 SYGVNS. With 1 base removed from V and 1 base from J, the gap between germline ends came to 11 bases. CDR3 in amino acids: CASSESKGLSNQPQHF. DNA of the CDR3: TGTGCCAGCAGTGAATCGAAGGGGCTCAGCAATCAGCCCCAGCATTTT.

The V call is TRBV5-5, the J call TRBJ1-1; D gene uncertain. Germline CDR1 and CDR2: SGHKS and YYEKEE (reference sequence). With 4 bases removed from V and 0 bases from J, the gap between germline ends came to 10 bases. The CDR3 consists of 14 residues. CDR3 residues: CASSQWTLNTEAFF. The DNA for the CDR3 is TGTGCCAGCAGCCAGTGGACTTTGAACACTGAAGCTTTCTTT.

The chain has TRBV6-1 and TRBJ1-4, with D unresolved. V was trimmed by 1 base and J by 0 bases, leaving 6 bases between them. The CDR3 sequence is 15 residues long. Germline loops: CDR1 MNHNS, CDR2 SASEGT. CDR3: CASSEVRATNEKLFF. The CDR3 coding sequence is TGTGCCAGCAGTGAAGTCCGGGCAACTAATGAAAAACTGTTTTTT.

The gene calls are TRBV5-8 and TRBJ2-1; TRBD2 matches 7 bases. CDR1 is SGHTS and CDR2 is YDEGEE in the germline V gene. The CDR3 sequence is 17 residues long. With V trimmed by 5 bases and J by 3 bases, 14 bases remained unmatched. The CDR3 nucleotides read TGTGCCAGCAGTTCTATAAGGCGGGGGACCGACTACAATGAGCAGTTCTTC. It is translated as CASSSIRRGTDYNEQFF.

The rearrangement joins TRBV3-1 (or the pseudogene TRBV3-2) to TRBJ2-3; 15 nucleotides align to TRBD2. Unmatched junction bases numbered 3, after V lost 5 bases and J lost 3 bases. Germline V gene sequence: CDR1 LGHDT, CDR2 YNNKEL (reference sequence). The CDR3 consists of 16 residues. CDR3 region: CASSRTSGGVTDTQYF. The CDR3 DNA sequence: TGTGCCAGCAGCAGGACTAGCGGGGGGGTAACAGATACGCAGTATTTT.

V and J are TRBV5-6 and TRBJ1-2; TRBD1 might be the D (5 bases). The V and J ends lost 4 bases and 3 bases respectively, with 19 bases between them. Germline assignment: CDR1 SGHDT and CDR2 YYEEEE. The CDR3 consists of 16 residues. The CDR3 loop is CASSTTDGRADYGYTF. Written as DNA, the CDR3 is TGTGCCAGCAGCACTACCGATGGCAGGGCGGACTATGGCTACACCTTC. The variable domain in full, completed from reference TRBV5-6 and TRBJ1-2, reads DAGVTQSPTHLIKTRGQQVTLRCSPKSGHDTVSWYQQALGQGPQFIFQYYEEEERQRGNFPDRFSGHQFPNYSSELNVNALLLGDSALYLCASSTTDGRADYGYTFGSGTRLTVV.

The rearrangement links TRBV5-1 to TRBJ2-2, with D possibly being TRBD1 (5 bases). Germline CDR1 is SGHRS and CDR2 is YFSETQ. V was cut by 5 bases and J by 6 bases, with 14 bases left in between. This CDR3 comprises 14 residues. Here the CDR3 DNA reads TGCGCCAGCAGACAGGAAGCCGGGTCCGGGGAGCTGTTTTTT. Translated: CASRQEAGSGELFF.

The V and J genes are TRBV27 and TRBJ2-7; D possibly corresponds to TRBD2 (6 bases). CDR3 length: 15 residues. CDR1 is MNHEY, CDR2 SMNVEV, per germline (reference sequence). V was pared by 2 bases and J by 3 bases, with 14 bases between. As DNA, the CDR3 is TGTGCCAGCAGTTTAGGGCCCCGGGGGAGCTACGAGCAGTACTTC. Its translation: CASSLGPRGSYEQYF.

There are a few counts of this clone. The rearrangement links TRBV27 to TRBJ2-1; 7 bases are shared with TRBD1. CDR1 and CDR2 from the germline V gene are MNHEY and SMNVEV (reference sequence). The CDR3 is 17 amino acids. Trimming at V came to 3 bases and at J to 2 bases, leaving 10 bases not matched to a gene. The DNA for the CDR3 is TGTGCCAGCAGTTTTCGGCGACCTGGGACAGCCTACAATGAGCAGTTCTTC. Residues: CASSFRRPGTAYNEQFF.